Given below is one T cell receptor beta chain in context. The data derive from a study of blood T cell repertoires in COVID-19. The overall study: The United States, Italy and Spain supplied acute and convalescent COVID-19 samples. The cDNA or gDNA used as material had been derived from T cells, B-cell-depleted T cells, or PBMCs.

Original data processing: Reference gene primer amplification gave estimated nucleated cell counts. The repertoire was sequenced with immunoSEQ multiplex PCR; TCRdb's copy has only in-frame clones and lacks some. Clone size and the V and J calls come from that table; the DNA yielded D and trimming. The sample has over 100,000 clones; around 88% are singletons. This receptor was taken from a man aged 50 to 60 with acute or convalescent COVID-19. Sequenced sample: peripheral blood.

The CDR3 loop reads CASSQWRAPNYGYTF. CDR3 bases: TGCGCCAGCAGTCAATGGAGGGCCCCGAACTATGGCTACACCTTC. The chain links TRBV23-1 to TRBJ1-2; D ambiguous. TRBV23-1 is treated as an ORF (open reading frame) with a function not yet certain. Trimming left V 1 base short and J 2 bases short, with 11 bases between. The CDR3 is 15 amino acids.